This TCR beta chain came from a study of CD8+CD57+ T cells in acquired aplastic anemia. Profiling of TCR beta VDJ combinations and CDR3 sequences used genomic DNA as template. TCRdb recomputed calls from the reads with MiXCR, one row per CDR3 protein. The data hold some 140,000 distinct CDR3 sequences, with just over 50% observed a single time. Those patients picked for sequencing had displayed CD8+CD57+ cell expansion on flow cytometry. Patient blood was sampled before any therapy had been received. V dropped 5 bases and J dropped 3; count of bases not matched to a gene: 6. Germline V gives CDR1 SGHNT, CDR2 YENEEA. CDR3 size: 14 residues.

The sequencing sample was made of sorted CD4+, CD8+, or CD8+CD57+ T cells (not recorded which) from PBMCs. This TCR derives from a human donor with aplastic anemia. This chain connects TRBV11-3 to TRBJ1-1, with 7 nucleotides matching TRBD1. The CDR3 DNA follows: TGTGCCAGCAGCCGACAGGGAGGCGACACTGAAGCTTTCTTT. Its translation is CASSRQGGDTEAFF.